The 20 T cell receptor beta chains below were found in one sample sequenced in a study of T cells in Graves' hyperthyroidism and ophthalmopathy (dated by TCRdb to between 2018 and 2021). Library method: multiplex PCR. Sequencing took place on an Illumina HiSeq 2000. The TCR beta CDR3 regions were amplified from the RNA transcripts. A first-round RT-PCR of the TCR CDR3 used the HTBI primer set with the Qiagen OneStep RT-PCR kit. TCRdb handled the public reads itself, with Q25 trimming in fastp and clone calling in MiXCR, and kept productive beta chains. CDR3 protein duplicates are merged, each entry listing the most common genes and DNA. The sample data list fewer than 40,000 distinct CDR3 sequences, and 52% of these were observed just once. The top ten hold roughly a sixth of the sample. Sample: blood. The receptors derive from a middle-aged man with Graves' ophthalmopathy.

This clonotype has at least ten counts. This chain connects TRBV7-3 to TRBJ2-5; D possibly corresponds to TRBD2 (6 bases). Germline V lookup: CDR1 SGHTA, CDR2 FQGTGA. The germline V and J ends were trimmed by 6 bases and 5 bases, with 13 bases remaining between them. The CDR3 runs to 13 residues. The CDR3, as DNA: TGTGCCAGCAGTCCTGGGACTTTGGAGACCCAGTACTTC. Amino acids: CASSPGTLETQYF.

This clonotype was found many times. V and J are TRBV3-1 and TRBJ1-2, with D possibly being TRBD1 (6 bases). This CDR3 has 14 residues. Trimming cost V 4 bases and J 13 bases, with 22 bases left between them. Germline lookup yields CDR1 LGHDT and CDR2 YNNKEL (reference sequence). In DNA, the CDR3 is TGTGCCAGCAGCCGAAGAACCCGAGGGGGGATTATCACCTTC. This encodes CASSRRTRGGIITF.

The chain employs TRBV19 and TRBJ1-5, with D hard to call. The CDR3 loop spans 14 amino acids. Trimming took off 4 bases at V and 1 base at J, with 8 bases between the two ends. CDR1 is LNHDA and CDR2 is SQIVND in the germline V gene (reference sequence). DNA of the CDR3: TGTGCCAGTAGTAAGCAGGACAGCAATCAGCCCCAGCATTTT. Its protein product is CASSKQDSNQPQHF.

The chain is built from TRBV12-3 or TRBV12-4 and TRBJ1-2, with 9 bases that match TRBD1. J lost 8 bases, V lost 3 bases, and 7 bases had no gene match. The CDR3 runs 14 residues. This CDR3 reads CASSLSTGGGGYTF. Here the CDR3 DNA reads TGTGCCAGCAGTTTGTCGACAGGGGGGGGAGGCTACACCTTC.

This clonotype was observed at least ten times. V is TRBV27 and J is TRBJ2-3; 9 bases align to TRBD1. The CDR3 is 14 amino acids. With V trimmed by 5 bases and J by 7 bases, 7 bases remained unmatched. In germline, CDR1 is MNHEY, CDR2 SMNVEV (reference sequence). The CDR3 sequence: CASSTGTGRNTQYF. The CDR3 nucleotides are TGTGCCAGCAGTACCGGGACAGGGCGGAATACGCAGTATTTT.

The rearrangement links TRBV24-1 to TRBJ2-7; 7 positions match TRBD2. The V and J ends lost 2 bases and 3 bases, in that order; junction bases with no gene match: 6. The germline V gene has CDR1 KGHDR and CDR2 SFDVKD. The length of the CDR3 is 15 residues. For the CDR3, the DNA is TGTGCCACCAGTGATTCGGCTAGCGGCATCTACGAGCAGTACTTC. Its protein product is CATSDSASGIYEQYF.

V gene TRBV9 combines with J gene TRBJ1-6, with D possibly being TRBD1 (6 bases). V was shortened by 0 bases and J by 8 bases, with 12 bases between the two germline ends. Germline V gives CDR1 SGDLS, CDR2 YYNGEE. The CDR3 length is 15 residues. CDR3 in DNA: TGTGCCAGCAGCGTAGACCAGGGGAGGTATTCACCCCTCCACTTT. Translation: CASSVDQGRYSPLHF.

This chain uses TRBV7-8 with TRBJ1-3; D gene uncertain. With 2 bases removed from V and 4 bases from J, the gap between germline ends came to 6 bases. The CDR3 contains 13 residues. The germline V gene encodes CDR1 SGHVS and CDR2 FQNEAQ. The CDR3 loop is CASSLRLGNTIYF. The CDR3 DNA reads TGTGCCAGCAGCTTACGTTTGGGAAACACCATATATTTT.

This clonotype was observed many times. The chain joins TRBV6-4 to TRBJ1-6, with D possibly matching TRBD1 (6 bases). Germline V gives CDR1 MRHNA, CDR2 SNTAGT. Trimming removed 2 bases from V and 7 bases from J, with 12 bases in between. CDR3 size: 15 residues. The DNA for the CDR3 is TGTGCCAGCAGTGACCCGGGGACACCAAATTCACCCCTCCACTTT. Protein sequence: CASSDPGTPNSPLHF.

In DNA form, the CDR3 reads TGCAGTACCCAAAAGGGGGGGCCAAGTGATACGCAGTATTTT. Its translation is CSTQKGGPSDTQYF. The chain joins TRBV20-1 to TRBJ2-3; D may be TRBD2 (7 bases). Trimming took off 8 bases at V and 6 bases at J, with 21 bases between the two ends. The CDR3 is 14 amino acids. The germline gives CDR1 DFQATT, CDR2 SNEGSKA (reference sequence).

Concerning this clonotype itself: The junction and the germline gene differ at one end; a read error may be behind it. The chain links TRBV6-5 to TRBJ1-4, with D uncertain. Germline V gene sequence: CDR1 MNHEY, CDR2 SVGAGI. This CDR3 is built from 14 residues. The CDR3 nucleotides read TGTGCCAGCAGCCCGACACGAGCTAATGGAAAACTGTTTTTT. Protein sequence: CASSPTRANGKLFF.

In this sample, this clonotype turned up once. V and J are TRBV19 and TRBJ2-2; TRBD1 matches at 8 bases. The CDR3 loop spans 19 amino acids. Germline V gene sequence: CDR1 LNHDA, CDR2 SQIVND (reference sequence). Trimming removed 5 bases from V and 3 bases from J; junction bases left unmatched: 17. The CDR3 coding sequence is TGTGCCAGTAGTCTCTTGGCAGGGGGCGCGAGGCGTTACACCGGGGAGCTGTTTTTT. Protein product: CASSLLAGGARRYTGELFF.

The chain combines TRBV20-1 with TRBJ2-4, with D perhaps matching TRBD1 or TRBD2 (6 bases each). CDR3 length: 12 amino acids. Germline assignment: CDR1 DFQATT and CDR2 SNEGSKA (reference sequence). Deletions cut 6 bases from V and 15 bases from J, with 21 bases between. CDR3 in amino acids: CSALLGGTQTYF. The DNA for the CDR3 is TGCAGTGCCCTTTTAGGCGGGACACAGACGTACTTC.

This clonotype was seen a few times. The J gene is TRBJ1-2, the V gene TRBV18; the D is unclear. With 2 bases removed from V and 3 bases from J, the gap between germline ends came to 10 bases. The germline V gene encodes CDR1 KGHSH and CDR2 LQKENI. The CDR3 is 14 amino acids. CDR3 loop: CASSPGRTDYGYTF. As DNA, the CDR3 is TGTGCCAGCTCACCAGGAAGGACCGACTATGGCTACACCTTC.

This clonotype was observed many times. This rearrangement joins TRBV20-1 to TRBJ1-6, with D perhaps matching TRBD1 (6 bases). The length of the CDR3 is 14 residues. The germline V gene has CDR1 DFQATT and CDR2 SNEGSKA (reference sequence). With 6 bases removed from V and 4 bases from J, the gap between germline ends came to 13 bases. CDR3 nucleotides: TGCAGTGCCCGGGAGGGGGAATATAATTCACCCCTCCACTTT. It encodes CSAREGEYNSPLHF.

This clonotype was detected only a few times. J is TRBJ2-3 and V is TRBV7-3, with 10 bases identical to TRBD2. CDR1 SGHTA and CDR2 FQGTGA come from the germline V gene. The V and J ends lost 5 bases and 5 bases, in that order; junction bases with no gene match: 19. The CDR3 totals 19 residues. CDR3 residues: CASSQEKRGGLLLKDTQYF. CDR3 in DNA: TGTGCCAGCAGCCAAGAAAAGCGGGGGGGCCTCCTTTTAAAAGATACGCAGTATTTT.

This clonotype is medium-sized in the sample. V usage is TRBV10-3 and J usage is TRBJ1-6; a possible D gene is TRBD1 (5 bases). From germline, CDR1 is ENHRY and CDR2 SYGVKD. This CDR3 contains 16 residues. Trimming removed 0 bases at V and 7 bases at J, with 13 bases between. CDR3 amino acids: CAISESSGQGNSPLHF. CDR3 bases: TGTGCCATCAGTGAGTCGAGTGGCCAGGGAAATTCACCCCTCCACTTT.

The chain links TRBV6-5 to TRBJ1-1, with D maybe TRBD1 (6 bases). This CDR3 region has 15 residues. CDR1 and CDR2 from the germline V gene are MNHEY and SVGAGI. V lost 6 bases and J lost 2, with 16 bases in between. CDR3 region: CASRKDSLRNTEAFF. The DNA of the CDR3 is TGTGCCAGCAGAAAGGACAGTTTAAGAAACACTGAAGCTTTCTTT.

The V call is TRBV6-1, the J call TRBJ2-1; 7 bases fit TRBD1. Trimming removed 0 bases from V and 8 bases from J; junction bases left unmatched: 10. Germline loops: CDR1 MNHNS, CDR2 SASEGT. CDR3 size: 16 residues. The CDR3 region has the DNA TGTGCCAGCAGTGAAGCTCCGAAACAGGGGAACTATGAGCAGTTCTTC. Protein product: CASSEAPKQGNYEQFF.

This rearrangement joins TRBV29-1 to TRBJ1-2; no definite D call. Germline CDR1 reads SQVTM; CDR2 reads ANQGSEA. The CDR3 runs to 13 residues. Trimming took off 0 bases at V and 6 bases at J, with 11 bases between the two ends. CDR3 in DNA: TGCAGCGTTGAAGATCTGAGAGCGAATGGCTACACCTTC. Protein: CSVEDLRANGYTF.